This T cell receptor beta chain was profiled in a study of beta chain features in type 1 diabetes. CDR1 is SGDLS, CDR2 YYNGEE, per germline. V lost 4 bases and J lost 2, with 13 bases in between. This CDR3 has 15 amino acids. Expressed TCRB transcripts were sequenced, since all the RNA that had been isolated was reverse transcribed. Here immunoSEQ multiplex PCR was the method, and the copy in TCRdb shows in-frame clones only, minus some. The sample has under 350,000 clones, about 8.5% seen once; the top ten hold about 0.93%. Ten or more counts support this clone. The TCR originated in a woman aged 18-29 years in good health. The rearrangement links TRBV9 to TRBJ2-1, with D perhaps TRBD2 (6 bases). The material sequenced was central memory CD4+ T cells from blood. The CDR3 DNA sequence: TGTGCCAGCAGCCCGCGGGGCCAAACCTACAATGAGCAGTTCTTC. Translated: CASSPRGQTYNEQFF.